This TCR beta chain was documented in a study of blood T cell repertoires in COVID-19. About the study: In each case, the material was cDNA or gDNA derived from T cells, B-cell-depleted T cells, or PBMCs.

Germline assignment: CDR1 KGHDR and CDR2 SFDVKD. The ends lost 4 bases at V and 2 bases at J; junction bases unmatched: 8. The CDR3 extends over 16 amino acids. The repertoire was sequenced with immunoSEQ multiplex PCR; TCRdb's copy has only in-frame clones and lacks some. The sample records fewer than 450,000 clones, about 90% being singletons. This clonotype was obtained from a woman aged 18-29 years who had recovered from COVID-19. The sample taken for sequencing was peripheral blood. This rearrangement joins TRBV24-1 to TRBJ2-3; 7 positions agree with TRBD2. In nucleotides, the CDR3 is TGTGCCACCAGTGACCGACTAGCCGCCACCACAGATACGCAGTATTTT. This gives the protein CATSDRLAATTDTQYF.